The T cell receptor beta chain under discussion was sequenced for a study of metastatic and nonmetastatic thyroid tumors. Study-level information: Blood and tumor or nodule tissue repertoires from malignant and benign thyroid patients were compared.

Not a single patient had been given any form of treatment at any point before undergoing thyroid surgery. In the original analysis: Between-group CDR3 differences, defined by clinicopathological status, yielded a distant-metastasis classifier for papillary thyroid cancer. TCRdb ran MiXCR on the PCR reads. The V and J calls, along with clone size, are taken from TCRdb and not from the paper's own processing. The table shows roughly 36,000 clones, with about 24% occurring only once. This clone was detected ten times or more. The germline V gene encodes CDR1 LGHDT and CDR2 YNNKEL (reference sequence). Trimming removed 4 bases from V and 11 bases from J, with 12 bases in between. There are 13 residues in the CDR3.

The sample taken for sequencing was blood. This TCR was recovered from a female donor with papillary thyroid cancer or a benign thyroid nodule (not recorded which). Some clones in this sample may be carry-over from other donors' samples. The chain carries TRBV3-1 and TRBJ1-6; perhaps TRBD1 as D (5 bases). CDR3 DNA sequence: TGTGCCAGCAGCCCCCAGGGTGTGACACCCCTCCACTTT. It specifies CASSPQGVTPLHF.